The rows below give T cell receptor beta chains drawn from one sample of a study of OX40 agonist ivuxolimab in advanced cancers. Only in-frame clones appear in the TCRdb table, and some are missing; sequencing was by immunoSEQ multiplex PCR. The repertoire holds around 60,000 clones, with roughly nine tenths as singletons. Sequenced material: CD4+ or CD8+ T cells sorted from blood, taken in a trial of the OX40 agonist ivuxolimab. The receptors were gathered from an adult with an advanced solid tumor such as melanoma, head and neck, liver or kidney cancer. Each CDR3 is given with its conserved first and last residue. The D gene is left open where the match is weak. Size values are once, few and many counts, or a class for expanded clones, and some rows have none.

J gene	clone size	D gene	V gene	CDR3 protein	CDR3 DNA
TRBJ1-1	NA	NA	TRBV10-2	CASREGNTEAFF	TGCGCCAGCAGAGAAGGAAACACTGAAGCTTTCTTT
TRBJ1-1	NA	NA	TRBV29-1	CSVEFSANTEAFF	TGCAGCGTTGAATTCTCTGCGAACACTGAAGCTTTCTTT
TRBJ1-1	few	NA	TRBV20-1	CSARKQGEAFF	TGCAGTGCTAGGAAACAGGGTGAAGCTTTCTTT
TRBJ2-5	NA	NA	TRBV5-1	CASSLFPAQETQYF	TGCGCCAGCAGCTTGTTTCCAGCACAAGAGACCCAGTACTTC
TRBJ1-1	NA	NA	TRBV5-1	CASGSTANTEAFF	TGCGCCAGCGGATCGACAGCGAACACTGAAGCTTTCTTT
TRBJ2-1	NA	TRBD2	TRBV30	CAWPAGGPDNEQFF	TGTGCCTGGCCAGCGGGGGGGCCTGACAATGAGCAGTTCTTC
TRBJ1-1	NA	NA	TRBV7-9	CASSAGRMNTEAFF	TGTGCCAGCAGCGCGGGCAGGATGAACACTGAAGCTTTCTTT
TRBJ1-1	NA	NA	TRBV6-1	CASSLMGGATEAFF	TGTGCCAGCAGTTTGATGGGGGGGGCCACTGAAGCTTTCTTT
TRBJ2-1	NA	NA	TRBV19	CASSIWGDSSYNEQFF	TGTGCCAGTAGTATATGGGGGGATAGCTCCTACAATGAGCAGTTCTTC
TRBJ2-5	NA	TRBD2	TRBV14	CASSPLAGEETQYF	TGTGCCAGCAGCCCTCTAGCGGGGGAAGAGACCCAGTACTTC
TRBJ2-6	NA	NA	TRBV11-2	CASSSQATGANVLTF	TGTGCCAGCAGCTCCCAGGCGACCGGGGCCAACGTCCTGACTTTC
TRBJ1-5	NA	NA	TRBV5-1	CASSRAPGAGQPQHF	TGCGCCAGCAGCCGTGCCCCAGGGGCAGGACAGCCCCAGCATTTT